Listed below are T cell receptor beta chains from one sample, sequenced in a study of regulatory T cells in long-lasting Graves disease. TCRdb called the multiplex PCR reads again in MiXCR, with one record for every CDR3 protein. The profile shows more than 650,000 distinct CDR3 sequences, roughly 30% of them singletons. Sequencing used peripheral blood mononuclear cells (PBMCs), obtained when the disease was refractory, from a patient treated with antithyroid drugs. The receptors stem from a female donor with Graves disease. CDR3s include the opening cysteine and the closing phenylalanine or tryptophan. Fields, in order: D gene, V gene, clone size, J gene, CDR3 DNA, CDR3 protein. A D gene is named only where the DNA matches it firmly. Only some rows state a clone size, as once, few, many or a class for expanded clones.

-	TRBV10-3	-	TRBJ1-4	TGTGCCATCAGGGAGACAGGCCAAACTAATGAAAAACTGTTTTTT	CAIRETGQTNEKLFF
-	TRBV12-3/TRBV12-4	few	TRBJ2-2	TGTGCCAGCAATGGGGGAGCGAACACCGGGGAGCTGTTTTTT	CASNGGANTGELFF
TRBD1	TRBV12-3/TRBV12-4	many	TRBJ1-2	TGTGCCAGCAGTTTGGCGGCAGGGGGACCTTATGGCTACACCTTC	CASSLAAGGPYGYTF
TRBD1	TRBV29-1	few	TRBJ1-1	TGCAGCGTTGTCCTGACAGGGGGCAGGCCTGAAGCTTTCTTT	CSVVLTGGRPEAFF
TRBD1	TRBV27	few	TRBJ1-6	TGTGCCAGCAGAATGGGACAGGGGAATTCACCCCTCCACTTT	CASRMGQGNSPLHF
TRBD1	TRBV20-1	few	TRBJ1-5	TGCAGTGCTCTCACAGGGGTTGTGAATCAGCCCCAGCATTTT	CSALTGVVNQPQHF
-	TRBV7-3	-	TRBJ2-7	TGTGCCAGCAGCTTCCAACAGGGTAGCGAGCAGTACTTC	CASSFQQGSEQYF
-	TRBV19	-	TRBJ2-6	TGTGCCAGTAGTATCCTACCCGGGGGCTCTGGGGCCAACGTCCTGACTTTC	CASSILPGGSGANVLTF
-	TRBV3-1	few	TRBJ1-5	TGTGCCAGCAGCCATACATCGGGGAAGGGGCAGAACTTCCCCCAGCATTTT	CASSHTSGKGQNFPQHF
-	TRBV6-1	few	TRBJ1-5	TGTGCCAGCAGTGAGGGAGGAAGGGTGGCTCAGCCCCAGCATTTT	CASSEGGRVAQPQHF
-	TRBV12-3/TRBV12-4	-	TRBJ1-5	TGTGCCAGCAGTTTTTCGGGGCTTCAGCCCCAGCATTTT	CASSFSGLQPQHF
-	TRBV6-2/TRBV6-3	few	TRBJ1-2	TGTGCCAGCAGTTACCGGGACGGATCCTATGGCTACACCTTC	CASSYRDGSYGYTF
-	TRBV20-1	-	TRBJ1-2	TGCAGTGCTAGAGATCGCCGGGGGGCCTTTGACTATGGCTACACCTTC	CSARDRRGAFDYGYTF
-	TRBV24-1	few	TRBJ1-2	TGTGCCACCAGTGATTTGGACTTTTATGGCTACACCTTC	CATSDLDFYGYTF
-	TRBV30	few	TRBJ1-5	TGTGCCTGGAGCCCAGGACGCAATCAGCCCCAGCATTTT	CAWSPGRNQPQHF
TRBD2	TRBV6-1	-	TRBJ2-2	TGTGCCAGCAGTCTCCAACCCCTAGCGGCCCAGAACACCGGGGAGCTGTTTTTT	CASSLQPLAAQNTGELFF
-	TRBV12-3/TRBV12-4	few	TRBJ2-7	TGTGCCAGCAGTTTGGACCGGGCCCCCTACGAGCAGTACTTC	CASSLDRAPYEQYF
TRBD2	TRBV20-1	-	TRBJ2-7	TGCAGTGCTAGAGTTCGGGCGGGAGGGCCCTACGAGCAGTACTTC	CSARVRAGGPYEQYF
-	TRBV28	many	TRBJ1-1	TGTGCCAGCAGGATGAACACTGAAGCTTTCTTT	CASRMNTEAFF
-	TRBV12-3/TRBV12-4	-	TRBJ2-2	TGTGCCAGCAGTTTAGCTTCGACCACTATCCCGAACACCGGGGAGCTGTTTTTT	CASSLASTTIPNTGELFF
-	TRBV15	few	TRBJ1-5	TGTGCCACCAGCAGTTGGTCCGGGACATCGGGAGTGCCCCAGCATTTT	CATSSWSGTSGVPQHF
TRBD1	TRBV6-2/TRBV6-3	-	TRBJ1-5	TGTGCCAGCAGCCTTCTCCAGGACAGGGGGAGCAATCAGCCCCAGCATTTT	CASSLLQDRGSNQPQHF
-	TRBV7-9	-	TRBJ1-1	TGTGCCAGCAGCTCGCATCGGGGAATAGGATACACTGAAGCTTTCTTT	CASSSHRGIGYTEAFF
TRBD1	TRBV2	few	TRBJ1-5	TGTGCCAGCAGCCTAAAAACAGGGGGCCAGCCCCAGCATTTT	CASSLKTGGQPQHF
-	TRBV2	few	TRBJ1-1	TGTGCCAGCAGTTCCGGGACTGTTTTAGCTGAAGCTTTCTTT	CASSSGTVLAEAFF
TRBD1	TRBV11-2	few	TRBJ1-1	TGTGCCAGCAGCTTAGATGGGGACAGGTATGAAGCTTTCTTT	CASSLDGDRYEAFF
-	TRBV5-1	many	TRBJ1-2	TGTGCCAGCAGTCGGGACGGGGACTATGGCTACACCTTC	CASSRDGDYGYTF
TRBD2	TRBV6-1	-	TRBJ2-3	TGTGCCAGCATCCTAGCGGCCTACGCAGCCACAGATACGCAGTATTTT	CASILAAYAATDTQYF
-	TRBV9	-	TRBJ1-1	TGTGCCAGCAGCGTAGTTGCTGGGGGGTACACTGAAGCTTTCTTT	CASSVVAGGYTEAFF
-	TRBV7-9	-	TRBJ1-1	TGTGCCAGCAGTGACGACATGCCTGAAGCTTTCTTT	CASSDDMPEAFF
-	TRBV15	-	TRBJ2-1	TGTGCCACCAGCAGACGACAGTACAATGAGCAGTTCTTC	CATSRRQYNEQFF
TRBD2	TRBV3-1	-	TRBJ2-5	TGTGCCAGCAGCCAAGTAATCACACTAGCGGGGGGAGAGACCCAGTACTTC	CASSQVITLAGGETQYF
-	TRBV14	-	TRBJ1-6	TGTGCCAGCAGCCAAGTGACAGGTCCTAATTCACCCCTCCACTTT	CASSQVTGPNSPLHF
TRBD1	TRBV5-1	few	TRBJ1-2	TGCGCCAGCAGCCCCCGGACAGGGGCTTCATATGGCTACACCTTC	CASSPRTGASYGYTF
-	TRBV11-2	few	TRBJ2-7	TGTGCCAGCAGCGAAAGTGGTTCCGGGAACCCCCGTTACGAGCAGTACTTC	CASSESGSGNPRYEQYF
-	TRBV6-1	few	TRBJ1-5	TGTGCCAGCAGGAAATATAGGGACAATCAGCCCCAGCATTTT	CASRKYRDNQPQHF
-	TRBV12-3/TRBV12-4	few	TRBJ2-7	TGTGCCAGCAAAAACAACAGGGACGAAAGCTCCTACGAGCAGTACTTC	CASKNNRDESSYEQYF
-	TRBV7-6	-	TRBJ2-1	TGTGCCAGCAGCACCTTACTAGAGGATGAGCAGTTCTTC	CASSTLLEDEQFF
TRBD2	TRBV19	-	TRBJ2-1	TGTGCCAGTCTCGAGAGCGGGAGGAACAATGAGCAGTTCTTC	CASLESGRNNEQFF
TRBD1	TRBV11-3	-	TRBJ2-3	TGTGCCAGCAGCCAGCGGACAGGGAGGTCAGATACGCAGTATTTT	CASSQRTGRSDTQYF
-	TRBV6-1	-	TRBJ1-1	TGTGCCAGCACTACCGGGCTGGCAGTGGAAGCTTTCTTT	CASTTGLAVEAFF
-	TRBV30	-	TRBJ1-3	TGTGCCTGGAGTCCTTTGGGAAACACCATATATTTT	CAWSPLGNTIYF
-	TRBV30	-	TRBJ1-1	TGTGCCTGGAGTGTACGGTCGACATCCTCGGAAGCTTTCTTT	CAWSVRSTSSEAFF
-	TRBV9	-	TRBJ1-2	TGTGCCAGCAGCGTCCGGGACACTGCTAACTATGGCTACACCTTC	CASSVRDTANYGYTF
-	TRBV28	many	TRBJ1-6	TGTGCCAGCAGTTTGGGGGGCATAAATTCACCCCTCCACTTT	CASSLGGINSPLHF
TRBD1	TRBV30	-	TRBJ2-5	TGTGCCTGGAGTCCTTGGACAGGGGGCGATCGGCAAGAGACCCAGTACTTC	CAWSPWTGGDRQETQYF
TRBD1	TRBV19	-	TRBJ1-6	TGTGCCACCCAAGACAGGGAGGGATCACCCCTCCACTTT	CATQDREGSPLHF
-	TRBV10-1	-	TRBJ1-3	TGCGCCAGCAGTGCCGGGGTGGAAGGAAACACCATATATTTT	CASSAGVEGNTIYF
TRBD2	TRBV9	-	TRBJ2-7	TGTGCCAGCAGCGTAGTGGCGGGAGGAGGTTACGAGCAGTACTTC	CASSVVAGGGYEQYF
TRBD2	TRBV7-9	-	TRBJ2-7	TGTGCCAGCAGCACGAGGGGTAGCGGGAGCAACGAGCAGTACTTC	CASSTRGSGSNEQYF
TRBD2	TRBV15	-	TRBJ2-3	TGTGCCACCAGCAGGGGACTAGCGGGAGACGGAGCAACAGATACGCAGTATTTT	CATSRGLAGDGATDTQYF
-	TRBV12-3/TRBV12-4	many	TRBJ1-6	TGTGCCAGCAACCTCGCAGGGATAAGGAATTCACCCCTCCACTTT	CASNLAGIRNSPLHF